Below, 29 T cell receptor beta chains from the same sample are listed, as sequenced in a study of T cell responses to AZD1222 COVID-19 vaccine. Generated by immunoSEQ multiplex PCR, the TCRdb table keeps only in-frame clones and is missing some. This table has about 97,000 clones, approximately 90% appearing once. The input for sequencing was peripheral blood, taken on day 0 of AZD1222 vaccination. Source of these receptors: an adult in good health.

The chain couples TRBV10-2 to TRBJ1-6, with 7 bases lining up with TRBD1. The CDR3 loop spans 14 amino acids. Germline V gives CDR1 WSHSY, CDR2 SAAADI. Trimming at V came to 3 bases and at J to 6 bases, leaving 2 bases not matched to a gene. The CDR3 is CASSEQGLNSPLHF. DNA for the CDR3: TGCGCCAGCAGTGAACAGGGGCTTAATTCACCCCTCCACTTT.

The chain has TRBV7-2 and TRBJ1-1, with D unresolved. Between the trimmed V and J ends, which lost 4 bases and 6 bases, there was a span of 15 bases. The CDR3 runs to 14 residues. Germline CDR1 SGHTA, CDR2 FQGNSA. CDR3 in DNA: TGTGCCAGCAGCTCTAGGTCCGGCCCCGCTGAAGCTTTCTTT. Its protein is CASSSRSGPAEAFF.

In this sample, this clone turned up once. The V call is TRBV5-8, the J call TRBJ2-7; D gene uncertain. V gave up 0 bases and J gave up 3 bases, with 10 bases separating them. The V gene's germline CDR1 is SGHTS and CDR2 YDEGEE. This CDR3 is built from 14 residues. CDR3 sequence: CASSLGPLGYEQYF. The CDR3 DNA reads TGTGCCAGCAGCTTGGGGCCATTGGGCTACGAGCAGTACTTC.

The chain combines TRBV7-6 with TRBJ2-1; TRBD1 is a possible D gene (6 bases). Germline CDR1 SGHVS, CDR2 FNYEAQ. The length of the CDR3 is 15 residues. The germline V and J ends were trimmed by 2 bases and 5 bases, with 13 bases remaining between them. The CDR3 DNA reads as TGTGCCAGCAGCTTATCCTGGACAGCGAACAATGAGCAGTTCTTC. Its protein product is CASSLSWTANNEQFF.

This clone was seen only once. The gene calls are TRBV30 and TRBJ2-7; D perhaps matches TRBD2 (6 bases). The CDR3 loop spans 12 amino acids. Germline loops: CDR1 GTSNPN, CDR2 SVGIG (reference sequence). V lost 8 bases and J 2 bases, leaving 13 bases between the germline ends. This CDR3 is CALRRGTYEQYF. The CDR3 DNA sequence: TGTGCCCTCAGGCGGGGCACCTACGAGCAGTACTTC. Combining the CDR3 with reference TRBV30 and TRBJ2-7 gives the whole variable domain SQTIHQWPATLVQPVGSPLSLECTVEGTSNPNLYWYRQAAGRGLQLLFYSVGIGQISSEVPQNLSASRPQDRQFILSSKKLLLSDSGFYLCALRRGTYEQYFGPGTRLTVT.

This chain connects TRBV4-2 to TRBJ1-5, with TRBD1 as a possible D gene (6 bases). Germline V gene lookup returns CDR1 LGHNA and CDR2 YNFKEQ. The CDR3 sequence is 18 residues long. V was shortened by 0 bases and J by 0 bases, with 15 bases between the two germline ends. The CDR3 loop reads CASSQEDSPRGSNQPQHF. CDR3 bases: TGTGCCAGCAGCCAAGAGGACAGCCCGAGGGGTAGCAATCAGCCCCAGCATTTT.

This clone has only a few counts. V usage is TRBV4-2 and J usage is TRBJ2-2; the D gene is possibly TRBD1 (5 bases). The CDR3 is 20 amino acids. Per the germline V gene, CDR1 is LGHNA and CDR2 is YNFKEQ. Between the trimmed V and J ends, which lost 0 bases and 4 bases, there was a span of 24 bases. The CDR3 region has the DNA TGTGCCAGCAGCCAAGAGCATATCTTTGCAGGGAAGTTAAGCACCGGGGAGCTGTTTTTT. This gives the protein CASSQEHIFAGKLSTGELFF.

The chain joins TRBV7-9 to TRBJ1-6; TRBD1 is a possible D gene (5 bases). The V gene lost 0 bases and the J gene lost 8 bases, with 14 bases spanning the gap. Germline V CDR1 and CDR2: SEHNR, FQNEAQ (reference sequence). The CDR3 sequence is 16 residues long. CDR3 protein: CASSLAGQGNHSPLHF. DNA of the CDR3: TGTGCCAGCAGCTTAGCGGGGCAGGGCAACCATTCACCCCTCCACTTT.

The J gene is TRBJ1-3, the V gene TRBV7-2, with D perhaps matching TRBD1 (6 bases). The germline V gene encodes CDR1 SGHTA and CDR2 FQGNSA. This CDR3 comprises 15 residues. The ends were cut back, 2 bases at V and 2 bases at J, with 10 bases in the middle. Here the CDR3 reads CASSLPRGTGNTIYF. As DNA, the CDR3 is TGTGCCAGCAGCTTACCCAGGGGAACTGGAAACACCATATATTTT. Filled out from reference TRBV7-2 and TRBJ1-3, the complete variable domain reads GAGVSQSPSNKVTEKGKDVELRCDPISGHTALYWYRQSLGQGLEFLIYFQGNSAPDKSGLPSDRFSAERTGGSVSTLTIQRTQQEDSAVYLCASSLPRGTGNTIYFGEGSWLTVV.

This chain uses TRBV5-4 with TRBJ2-1, with D tentatively TRBD2 (6 bases). The length of the CDR3 is 15 residues. Trimming stripped 2 bases from V and 4 bases from J, with 13 bases between. Germline V CDR1 and CDR2: SGHNT, YYREEE (reference sequence). The chain's CDR3 is CASSFGGLYYNEQFF. CDR3 DNA sequence: TGTGCCAGCAGCTTTGGGGGACTGTATTACAATGAGCAGTTCTTC.

The gene calls are TRBV5-1 and TRBJ2-7; 10 bases align to TRBD2. Germline trimming cut 7 bases from V and 2 bases from J; bases unmatched to any gene: 6. The CDR3 totals 14 residues. Looked up from germline, CDR1 is SGHRS and CDR2 is YFSETQ. The CDR3 here is CASGPSGGAYEQYF. The CDR3 nucleotides read TGCGCCAGCGGCCCAAGCGGGGGGGCCTACGAGCAGTACTTC.

V usage is TRBV11-2 and J usage is TRBJ2-7; D gene uncertain. Trimming removed 0 bases from V and 8 bases from J, with 11 bases in between. This CDR3 is built from 13 residues. Germline V CDR1 and CDR2: SGHAT, FQNNGV. CDR3 DNA sequence: TGTGCCAGCAGCTTAGATTGGAACTCTCAGCAGTACTTC. Translating it yields CASSLDWNSQQYF.

The gene calls are TRBV10-3 and TRBJ1-2; the match to TRBD1 covers 8 bases. V was clipped by 7 bases and J by 8 bases; unmatched bases: 12. The CDR3 sequence is 14 residues long. Germline V gene sequence: CDR1 ENHRY, CDR2 SYGVKD. CDR3 amino acids: CAITPGLPGGGYTF. CDR3 coding DNA: TGTGCCATCACCCCGGGACTTCCAGGGGGCGGCTACACCTTC.

V and J are TRBV5-4 and TRBJ2-7; D may be TRBD2 (6 bases). The ends were cut back, 1 base at V and 2 bases at J, with 10 bases in the middle. Germline V gene data show CDR1 as SGHNT and CDR2 as YYREEE (reference sequence). The CDR3 consists of 14 residues. Here the CDR3 DNA reads TGTGCCAGCAGCTTGTGGGGGGTTGCCTACGAGCAGTACTTC. Translation gives CASSLWGVAYEQYF.

The chain uses TRBV10-3 and TRBJ1-1, with a weak D call TRBD1 (6 bases). The germline V and J ends were trimmed by 0 bases and 0 bases, with 26 bases remaining between them. This CDR3 contains 21 residues. The germline CDR1 and CDR2 sequences are ENHRY and SYGVKD. For the CDR3, the DNA is TGTGCCATCAGTGAGTCTTTTATCTGGGGGGCATCCGACGCCATGAACACTGAAGCTTTCTTT. Protein product: CAISESFIWGASDAMNTEAFF.

This chain joins TRBV27 and TRBJ2-3; the D gene is possibly TRBD2 (6 bases). The CDR3 extends over 15 amino acids. Germline V CDR1 and CDR2: MNHEY, SMNVEV (reference sequence). Trimming left V 8 bases short and J 1 base short, with 16 bases between. The CDR3 DNA is TGTGCCAGCGGGAACCCGAGGAGGGGCACAGATACGCAGTATTTT. Its protein product is CASGNPRRGTDTQYF.

The chain is built from TRBV4-3 and TRBJ2-6; D is perhaps TRBD2 (6 bases). The CDR3 runs to 19 residues. The V gene's germline CDR1 is LGHNA and CDR2 YSLEER. V was clipped by 1 base and J by 4 bases, with 20 bases between them. Here the CDR3 DNA reads TGCGCCAGCAGCCAAGGGACGGGAATCGCGGGGTCAGGGGCCAACGTCCTGACTTTC. Amino acids: CASSQGTGIAGSGANVLTF.

Concerning this clone: A read error may account for a junction end that differs from germline. The CDR3 here is CASTSGKRPLF. The CDR3 bases are TGTGCCAGCACCTCGGGGAAGCGACCCCTTTTC. The V gene is TRBV7-3, the J gene TRBJ1-2; D ambiguous. Germline CDR1 and CDR2: SGHTA and FQGTGA. The CDR3 extends over 11 amino acids.

Comments on this clone: One end of the junction varies from germline; a read error may be responsible. This CDR3 reads CASSLGRGTEGTPNF. As DNA, the CDR3 is TGTGCCAGCAGCTTGGGGCGAGGGACGGAAGGAACGCCGAACTTC. The rearrangement joins TRBV5-6 to TRBJ2-7, with D perhaps TRBD1 or TRBD2 (5 bases each). Germline CDR1 SGHDT, CDR2 YYEEEE. This CDR3 has 15 residues.

This chain joins TRBV11-2 and TRBJ2-5; D may match TRBD1 or TRBD2 (7 bases each). The CDR3 consists of 17 residues. V was clipped by 5 bases and J by 3 bases, with 22 bases between them. Per germline, CDR1 SGHAT and CDR2 FQNNGV. CDR3 protein: CASSLRGATSWEETQYF. CDR3 in DNA: TGTGCCAGCAGCCTCAGGGGGGCGACTAGCTGGGAAGAGACCCAGTACTTC.

The V call is TRBV5-1, the J call TRBJ1-5, with D unclear. Trimming removed 5 bases at V and 4 bases at J, with 10 bases between. The CDR3 covers 13 residues. CDR1 is SGHRS and CDR2 is YFSETQ in the germline V gene. DNA of the CDR3: TGCGCCAGCAGGCCAGGAGCAAATCAGCCCCAGCATTTT. This gives the protein CASRPGANQPQHF.

The V call is TRBV28, the J call TRBJ2-7, with D maybe TRBD2 (6 bases). This CDR3 contains 16 residues. CDR1 MDHEN and CDR2 SYDVKM come from the germline V gene. With 6 bases removed from V and 0 bases from J, the gap between germline ends came to 18 bases. The CDR3 spells CASSLWGGISSYEQYF. The CDR3 DNA reads as TGTGCCAGCAGCCTGTGGGGCGGGATTAGCTCCTACGAGCAGTACTTC.

The CDR3 DNA is TGTGCCAGCAGCTTACTCCCCCCAGGTCCCGTTCGCCCAGATACGCAGTATTTT. Residues: CASSLLPPGPVRPDTQYF. This chain links TRBV11-2 with TRBJ2-3; no reliable D call. The V and J ends lost 2 bases and 4 bases respectively, with 22 bases between them. The CDR3 covers 18 residues. Per the germline V gene, CDR1 is SGHAT and CDR2 is FQNNGV.

This clone was seen a few times. The chain employs TRBV2 and TRBJ2-7; D is perhaps TRBD2 (5 bases). V was pared by 3 bases and J by 3 bases, with 12 bases between. Germline CDR1 reads SNHLY; CDR2 reads FYNNEI. The CDR3 is made up of 14 amino acids. As DNA, the CDR3 is TGTGCCAGCAGTGACAGAGGGCCCATCTACGAGCAGTACTTC. Translating gives CASSDRGPIYEQYF.

This chain connects TRBV6-5 to TRBJ2-3; no clear D. V was cut by 7 bases and J by 4 bases, with 9 bases left in between. In germline, CDR1 is MNHEY, CDR2 SVGAGI. This CDR3 has 12 amino acids. This chain's CDR3 is CASTGLADTQYF. As DNA, the CDR3 is TGTGCCAGCACCGGGTTGGCAGATACGCAGTATTTT.

In this sample, this clone turned up a few times. V usage is TRBV5-1 and J usage is TRBJ1-3; D unresolved. Germline lookup yields CDR1 SGHRS and CDR2 YFSETQ. V lost 0 bases to trimming and J lost 0 bases, with 10 bases between them. The CDR3 is 16 residues long. The CDR3 is CASSLVVGGSGNTIYF. The DNA of the CDR3 is TGCGCCAGCAGCTTGGTGGTTGGTGGCTCTGGAAACACCATATATTTT. The whole variable domain, filled in from reference TRBV5-1 and TRBJ1-3, reads KAGVTQTPRYLIKTRGQQVTLSCSPISGHRSVSWYQQTPGQGLQFLFEYFSETQRNKGNFPGRFSGRQFSNSRSEMNVSTLELGDSALYLCASSLVVGGSGNTIYFGEGSWLTVV.

The rearrangement uses TRBV19 and TRBJ2-1, with a weak D call TRBD1 (5 bases). The CDR3 has 12 residues. Germline V CDR1 and CDR2: LNHDA, SQIVND (reference sequence). Trimming stripped 3 bases from V and 6 bases from J, with 6 bases between. The CDR3 spells CASSMGLNEQFF. The CDR3 DNA reads as TGTGCCAGTAGTATGGGGCTCAATGAGCAGTTCTTC.

A few counts support this clone. The chain couples TRBV4-3 to TRBJ1-3, with no clear D. The CDR3 length is 15 residues. Germline V lookup: CDR1 LGHNA, CDR2 YSLEER. V was shortened by 4 bases and J by 0 bases, with 10 bases between the two germline ends. The CDR3 sequence: CASSLGLSSGNTIYF. As DNA, the CDR3 is TGCGCCAGCAGCCTTGGACTGTCCTCTGGAAACACCATATATTTT.

This clone was counted a single time. The genes are TRBV4-3 and TRBJ1-4, with D possibly TRBD1 on 5 matching bases. Germline CDR1 and CDR2: LGHNA and YSLEER. The germline V and J ends were trimmed by 0 bases and 7 bases, with 12 bases remaining between them. This CDR3 spans 15 amino acids. As DNA, the CDR3 is TGCGCCAGCAGCCAAGATCCCCAGGGCCCTGAAAAACTGTTTTTT. Its translation is CASSQDPQGPEKLFF.